A single sample is the source of the 25 T cell receptor beta chains below, sequenced in a study of blood T cell repertoires in COVID-19. The assay was immunoSEQ multiplex PCR, and TCRdb's table has in-frame clones only and misses some. The table records 200,000 to 250,000 clones, around nine tenths of them present only once. What was sequenced was peripheral blood. Every receptor here comes from a woman aged 60-75 years with acute or convalescent COVID-19.

The chain recombines TRBV2 with TRBJ2-3; 7 nucleotides match TRBD1. This CDR3 has 15 amino acids. Germline CDR1 reads SNHLY; CDR2 reads FYNNEI. J gave up 5 bases and V 8 bases, and 13 bases lay outside the gene matches. The CDR3 DNA is TGTGCCAGCCGGGGACAGCGCCAGTATCGAGATACGCAGTATTTT. This encodes CASRGQRQYRDTQYF.

The V gene is TRBV5-3, the J gene TRBJ2-7; TRBD1 is a possible D gene (7 bases). TRBV5-3 carries the ORF label, with uncertain function. This CDR3 has 15 residues. V was cut by 5 bases and J by 5 bases, with 20 bases left in between. CDR3 nucleotides: TGTGCCAGAAGATCTATCGACAGGGAGGAAAACGAGCAGTACTTC. This gives the protein CARRSIDREENEQYF.

The chain couples TRBV4-1 to TRBJ1-1, with a possible D match to TRBD1 (5 bases). CDR1 and CDR2 (germline): MGHRA, YSYEKL. V was trimmed by 6 bases and J by 10 bases, leaving 15 bases between them. The length of the CDR3 is 12 residues. CDR3 loop: CASSPGAIGAFF. The CDR3 DNA follows: TGCGCCAGCAGTCCTGGGGCCATCGGAGCTTTCTTT.

This chain connects TRBV4-1 to TRBJ2-1, with TRBD2 identical over 16 bases. CDR1 and CDR2 (germline): MGHRA, YSYEKL. This CDR3 has 20 residues. The trim removed 3 bases at V and 3 bases at J, leaving 11 bases unmatched. CDR3 sequence reads: CASSQGGLAGGAPRYNEQFF. In nucleotides, the CDR3 is TGCGCCAGCAGCCAGGGGGGACTAGCGGGAGGGGCACCTCGCTACAATGAGCAGTTCTTC.

This clone has only a few counts. This sequence joins TRBV7-9 and TRBJ2-1, with TRBD2 matching 13 bases. Per the germline V gene, CDR1 is SEHNR and CDR2 is FQNEAQ (reference sequence). There are 15 residues in the CDR3. Trimming took 5 bases from V and 6 from J; bases not matched to a gene: 4. CDR3 amino acids: CASSPRTSGGNEQFF. DNA of the CDR3: TGTGCCAGCAGCCCGCGGACTAGCGGGGGCAATGAGCAGTTCTTC.

The gene calls are TRBV1 and TRBJ2-7; the D call TRBD2 from the table was never checked on the DNA. TRBV1 is recorded as a pseudogene. The CDR3 covers 16 residues. The CDR3 sequence: CTSSQPGGAPRGEQYF. The DNA of the CDR3 is TGCACCAGCAGCCAACCGGGGGGGGCCCCCCGGGGCGAGCAGTACTTC.

The rearrangement joins TRBV5-6 to TRBJ2-7; D remains ambiguous. The CDR3 loop spans 14 amino acids. Deletions cut 3 bases from V and 6 bases from J, with 16 bases between. Germline-derived CDR1 and CDR2 are SGHDT and YYEEEE. In DNA form, the CDR3 reads TGTGCCAGCAGCTGGTACTCCACGTTTGGCGAGCAGTACTTC. Protein sequence: CASSWYSTFGEQYF.

This clone has only one observation. This chain connects TRBV6-2 or TRBV6-3 to TRBJ2-1, with 8 positions matching TRBD2. CDR3 length: 14 residues. Germline lookup yields CDR1 MNHEY and CDR2 SVGEGT. With 5 bases clipped from V and 10 bases from J, the junction kept 10 bases outside the gene matches. CDR3 sequence: CASSPILAAGEQFF. The CDR3 nucleotides read TGTGCCAGCAGTCCCATACTAGCGGCGGGCGAGCAGTTCTTC.

V gene TRBV6-4 combines with J gene TRBJ1-4; D gene uncertain. Trimming stripped 7 bases from V and 0 bases from J, with 9 bases between. Germline CDR1 and CDR2: MRHNA and SNTAGT. This CDR3 has 14 amino acids. CDR3 region: CASKQFATNEKLFF. DNA of the CDR3: TGTGCCAGCAAACAGTTTGCAACTAATGAAAAACTGTTTTTT.

V usage is TRBV7-9 and J usage is TRBJ2-1; 8 bases match TRBD1. From germline, CDR1 is SEHNR and CDR2 FQNEAQ (reference sequence). V lost 5 bases to trimming and J lost 6 bases; unmatched junction nucleotides: 6. The CDR3 has 14 residues. The CDR3: CASSPGQGPNEQFF. DNA of the CDR3: TGTGCCAGCAGCCCCGGACAGGGACCCAATGAGCAGTTCTTC.

This clone was counted a single time. The same CDR3 can be traced to other DNA sequences in this sample. The chain links TRBV27 to TRBJ1-2, with 10 bases matching TRBD1. The CDR3 has 14 residues. CDR1 and CDR2 from the germline V gene are MNHEY and SMNVEV (reference sequence). The J segment lost 7 bases and the V segment lost 3 bases, leaving 5 bases of the junction unmatched. The CDR3 nucleotides read TGTGCCAGCAGTTTTGACAGGGGGCGAGGTGGCTACACCTTC. Amino acid sequence: CASSFDRGRGGYTF.

J is TRBJ1-4 and V is TRBV28; D ambiguous. Trimming left V 6 bases short and J 7 bases short, with 12 bases between. CDR1 and CDR2 from the germline V gene are MDHEN and SYDVKM. CDR3 length: 13 amino acids. The CDR3 here is CASRDGGREKLFF. The CDR3 DNA follows: TGTGCCAGCAGGGACGGAGGACGTGAAAAACTGTTTTTT.

The chain uses TRBV5-4 and TRBJ1-2; a possible D gene is TRBD1 (6 bases). The CDR3 loop spans 14 amino acids. Germline V gene lookup returns CDR1 SGHNT and CDR2 YYREEE (reference sequence). Trimming cost V 0 bases and J 2 bases, with 8 bases left between them. This CDR3 reads CASSLDRENYGYTF. CDR3 sequence (DNA): TGTGCCAGCAGCTTGGACAGGGAAAACTATGGCTACACCTTC. The full variable domain, completed using reference TRBV5-4 and TRBJ1-2, is ETGVTQSPTHLIKTRGQQVTLRCSSQSGHNTVSWYQQALGQGPQFIFQYYREEENGRGNFPPRFSGLQFPNYSSELNVNALELDDSALYLCASSLDRENYGYTFGSGTRLTVV.

CDR3 coding DNA: TGTGCCAGCAACCCCCCGGGTAGAGATACGCAGTATTTT. This codes for CASNPPGRDTQYF. The gene calls are TRBV6-5 and TRBJ2-3; D is unclear. This CDR3 has 13 residues. Germline V CDR1 and CDR2: MNHEY, SVGAGI. The V end lost 7 bases, the J end lost 5 bases, and 13 bases lay between the germline ends.

This sequence joins TRBV7-8 and TRBJ1-3; no definite D call. This CDR3 contains 14 residues. Germline V gives CDR1 SGHVS, CDR2 FQNEAQ. Deletions cut 0 bases from V and 0 bases from J, with 3 bases between. CDR3 residues: CASSLANSGNTIYF. The CDR3 nucleotides read TGTGCCAGCAGCTTAGCCAACTCTGGAAACACCATATATTTT.

The CDR3 DNA reads TGTGCCAGCAGTGCGGACAGGGGTAGCAATCAGCCCCAGCATTTT. Its protein product is CASSADRGSNQPQHF. The chain is built from TRBV2 and TRBJ1-5, with 9 bases aligning to TRBD1. This CDR3 has 15 amino acids. Trimming cost V 4 bases and J 0 bases; bases outside gene matches: 1. Germline assignment: CDR1 SNHLY and CDR2 FYNNEI.

This chain links TRBV19 with TRBJ2-1; TRBD1 aligns across 8 bases. Germline CDR1 LNHDA, CDR2 SQIVND (reference sequence). V lost 7 bases and J lost 4; bases outside the gene matches: 6. The CDR3 is 14 residues long. The CDR3 region has the DNA TGTGCCAGTAAGACAGGACAGGGATACAATGAGCAGTTCTTC. Protein: CASKTGQGYNEQFF.

This chain uses TRBV18 with TRBJ1-2, with D hard to call. The V end lost 2 bases, the J end lost 1 base, and 8 bases lay between the germline ends. This CDR3 is 14 amino acids long. Germline lookup yields CDR1 KGHSH and CDR2 LQKENI. CDR3 amino acids: CASSPNNINYGYTF. The CDR3 nucleotides read TGTGCCAGCTCACCAAATAACATTAACTATGGCTACACCTTC.

The rearrangement uses TRBV10-2 and TRBJ2-3; a weak D match, TRBD1 (6 bases). The CDR3 extends over 14 amino acids. The ends were cut back, 8 bases at V and 4 bases at J, with 16 bases in the middle. Per germline, CDR1 WSHSY and CDR2 SAAADI. The chain's CDR3 is CASRTAVAADTQYF. CDR3 in DNA: TGCGCCAGCCGGACAGCAGTGGCAGCAGATACGCAGTATTTT.

The chain employs TRBV5-1 and TRBJ1-4; D unclear. Germline CDR1 and CDR2: SGHRS and YFSETQ. The germline V and J ends were trimmed by 2 bases and 5 bases, with 7 bases remaining between them. The length of the CDR3 is 13 residues. CDR3: CASSLRENEKLFF. CDR3 nucleotide sequence: TGCGCCAGCAGCTTACGGGAAAATGAAAAACTGTTTTTT.

This clone was observed a single time. The chain recombines TRBV5-4 with TRBJ2-7, with a weak D call TRBD1 (5 bases). V dropped 3 bases and J dropped 1 base, with 14 bases sitting between them. The germline CDR1 and CDR2 sequences are SGHNT and YYREEE (reference sequence). This CDR3 has 15 residues. The CDR3 nucleotides read TGTGCCAGCAGCTATAATGTGGGGCCGTCCTACGAGCAGTACTTC. It encodes CASSYNVGPSYEQYF.

This clone was seen a few times. The rearrangement uses TRBV15 and TRBJ2-1; 8 bases align to TRBD1. Per germline, CDR1 LNHNV and CDR2 YYDKDF (reference sequence). The CDR3 is 15 amino acids. Trimming took 3 bases from V and 0 from J; bases not matched to a gene: 1. Here the CDR3 DNA reads TGTGCCACCAGCAGGACAGGGGACTCCTACAATGAGCAGTTCTTC. It encodes CATSRTGDSYNEQFF.

Only one count was recorded for this clone. The chain is built from TRBV2 and TRBJ2-6, with a possible D match to TRBD2 (5 bases). Germline V gives CDR1 SNHLY, CDR2 FYNNEI. The CDR3 covers 15 residues. Trimming removed 5 bases from V and 2 bases from J, with 10 bases in between. CDR3 residues: CASSPPGTGANVLTF. The CDR3 DNA reads as TGTGCCAGCAGTCCCCCGGGAACTGGGGCCAACGTCCTGACTTTC.

This chain joins TRBV5-1 and TRBJ1-2; 7 nucleotides line up with TRBD1. The J segment lost 0 bases and the V segment lost 5 bases, leaving 7 bases of the junction unmatched. The CDR3 is made up of 15 amino acids. Per germline, CDR1 SGHRS and CDR2 YFSETQ. The CDR3 sequence is CASRVGQSSNYGYTF. The DNA of the CDR3 is TGCGCCAGCAGAGTGGGACAGTCCTCTAACTATGGCTACACCTTC.

The V and J genes are TRBV28 and TRBJ1-1; TRBD1 is a possible D gene (6 bases). CDR3 length equals 14 residues. Trimming cost V 5 bases and J 3 bases, with 13 bases left between them. Germline assignment: CDR1 MDHEN and CDR2 SYDVKM. The CDR3 DNA follows: TGTGCCAGCAGTAGGGGGAAATTATACACTGAAGCTTTCTTT. It encodes CASSRGKLYTEAFF.